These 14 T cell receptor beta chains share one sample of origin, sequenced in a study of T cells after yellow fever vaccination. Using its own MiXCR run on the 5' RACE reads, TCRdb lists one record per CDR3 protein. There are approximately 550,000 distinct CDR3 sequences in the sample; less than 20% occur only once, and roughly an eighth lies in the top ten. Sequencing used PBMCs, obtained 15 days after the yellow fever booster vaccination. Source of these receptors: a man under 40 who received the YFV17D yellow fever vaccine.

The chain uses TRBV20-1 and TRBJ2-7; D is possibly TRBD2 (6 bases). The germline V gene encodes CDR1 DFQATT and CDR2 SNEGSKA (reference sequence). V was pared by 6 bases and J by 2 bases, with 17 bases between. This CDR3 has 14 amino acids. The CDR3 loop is CSATVRGNPYEQYF. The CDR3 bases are TGCAGTGCCACTGTTCGGGGGAACCCCTACGAGCAGTACTTC.

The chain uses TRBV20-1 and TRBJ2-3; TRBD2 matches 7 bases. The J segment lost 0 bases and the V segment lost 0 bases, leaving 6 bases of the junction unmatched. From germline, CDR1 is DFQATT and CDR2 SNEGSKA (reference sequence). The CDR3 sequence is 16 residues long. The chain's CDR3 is CSARDPLAESTDTQYF. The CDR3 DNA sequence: TGCAGTGCTAGAGACCCCCTAGCGGAGAGCACAGATACGCAGTATTTT.

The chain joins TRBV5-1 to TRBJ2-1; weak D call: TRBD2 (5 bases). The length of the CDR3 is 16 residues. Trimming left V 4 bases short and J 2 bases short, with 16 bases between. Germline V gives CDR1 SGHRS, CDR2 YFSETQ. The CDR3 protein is CASSGLGSNAYNEQFF. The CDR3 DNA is TGCGCCAGCAGCGGACTGGGGAGCAACGCCTACAATGAGCAGTTCTTC.

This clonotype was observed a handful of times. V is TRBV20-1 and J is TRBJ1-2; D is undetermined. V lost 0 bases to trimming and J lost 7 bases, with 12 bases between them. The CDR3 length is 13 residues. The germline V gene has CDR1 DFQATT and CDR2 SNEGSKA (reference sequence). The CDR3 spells CSARDRPTTGYTF. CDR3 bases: TGCAGTGCTAGAGATCGGCCAACCACTGGCTACACCTTC.

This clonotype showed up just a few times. The CDR3 loop reads CASSSSGGPETQYF. The CDR3 region has the DNA TGTGCCAGCAGCTCTAGCGGGGGCCCAGAGACCCAGTACTTC. This chain connects TRBV5-5 to TRBJ2-5, with 10 bases that match TRBD2. The CDR3 has 14 amino acids. Unmatched junction bases numbered 3, after V lost 3 bases and J lost 4 bases. The germline V gene has CDR1 SGHKS and CDR2 YYEKEE (reference sequence).

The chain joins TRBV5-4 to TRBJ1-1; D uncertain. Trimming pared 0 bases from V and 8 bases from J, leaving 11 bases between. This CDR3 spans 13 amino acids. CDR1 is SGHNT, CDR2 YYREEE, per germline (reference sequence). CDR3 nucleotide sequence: TGTGCCAGCAGCTTGGGGTTCGCCTCGGAAGCTTTCTTT. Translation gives CASSLGFASEAFF.

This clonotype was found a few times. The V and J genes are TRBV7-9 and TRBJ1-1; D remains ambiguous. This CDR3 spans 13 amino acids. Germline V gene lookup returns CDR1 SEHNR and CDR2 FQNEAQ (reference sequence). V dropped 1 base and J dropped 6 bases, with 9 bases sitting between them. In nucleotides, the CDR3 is TGTGCCAGCAGCTTAGTGGGCACTCCTGAAGCTTTCTTT. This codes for CASSLVGTPEAFF.

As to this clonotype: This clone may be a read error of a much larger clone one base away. The CDR3 here is CASSEARAGLGTDTQYF. DNA of the CDR3: TGTGCCAGCAGTGAAGCGCGCGCCGGTCTCGGCACAGATACGCAGTATTTT. The chain combines TRBV6-1 with TRBJ2-3; D gene uncertain. The germline V gene has CDR1 MNHNS and CDR2 SASEGT. Deletions cut 0 bases from V and 1 base from J, with 14 bases between. This CDR3 spans 17 amino acids.

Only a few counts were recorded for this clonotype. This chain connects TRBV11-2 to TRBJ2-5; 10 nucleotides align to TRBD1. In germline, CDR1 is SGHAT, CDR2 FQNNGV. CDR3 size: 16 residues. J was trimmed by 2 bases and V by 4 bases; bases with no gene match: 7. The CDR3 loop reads CASSSLGTGEQETQYF. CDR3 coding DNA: TGTGCCAGCAGCTCCCTAGGGACAGGGGAACAAGAGACCCAGTACTTC.

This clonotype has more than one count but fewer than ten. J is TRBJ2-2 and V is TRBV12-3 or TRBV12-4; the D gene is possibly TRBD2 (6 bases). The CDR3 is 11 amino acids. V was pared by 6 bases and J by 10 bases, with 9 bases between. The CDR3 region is CASRTSLELFF. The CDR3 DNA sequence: TGTGCCAGCAGGACTAGTTTGGAGCTGTTTTTT.

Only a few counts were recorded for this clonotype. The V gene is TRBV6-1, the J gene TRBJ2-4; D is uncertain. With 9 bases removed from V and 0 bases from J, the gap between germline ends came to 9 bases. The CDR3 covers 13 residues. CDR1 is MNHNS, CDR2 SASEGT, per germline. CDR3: CARQSLAKNIQYF. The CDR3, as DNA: TGTGCCAGGCAGAGCCTAGCCAAAAACATTCAGTACTTC.

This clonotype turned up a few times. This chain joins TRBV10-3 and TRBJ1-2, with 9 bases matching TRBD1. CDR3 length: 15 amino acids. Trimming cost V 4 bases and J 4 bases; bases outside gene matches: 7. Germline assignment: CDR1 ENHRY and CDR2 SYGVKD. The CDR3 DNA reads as TGTGCCATCAGTGGGGACAGGGTACCTCTCTATGGCTACACCTTC. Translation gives CAISGDRVPLYGYTF.

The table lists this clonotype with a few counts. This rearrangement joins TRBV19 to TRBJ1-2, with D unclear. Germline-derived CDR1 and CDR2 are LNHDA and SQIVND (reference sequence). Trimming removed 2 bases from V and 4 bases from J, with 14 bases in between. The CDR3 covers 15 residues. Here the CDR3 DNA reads TGTGCCAGTAGTATAACCGGGAGCGCGATCTATGGCTACACCTTC. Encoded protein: CASSITGSAIYGYTF.

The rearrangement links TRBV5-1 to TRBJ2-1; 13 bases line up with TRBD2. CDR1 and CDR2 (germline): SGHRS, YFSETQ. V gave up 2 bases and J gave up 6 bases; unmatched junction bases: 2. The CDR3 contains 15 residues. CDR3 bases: TGCGCCAGCAGCTTAAGACTAGCGGGAGGCAATGAGCAGTTCTTC. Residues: CASSLRLAGGNEQFF.